This TCR beta chain was documented in a study of response to subunit inactivated influenza vaccine. The CDR3 length is 15 residues. V shed 5 bases, J shed 5 bases, and the junction held 9 bases outside the gene matches. Looked up from germline, CDR1 is MNHEY and CDR2 is SVGEGT. Concerning this clonotype: The antigen remains unidentified.

Study-level results: After each seasonal influenza vaccination, few new T cells are recruited, the authors suggested.

TCRdb passed the RT-PCR reads through MiXCR, listing each CDR3 protein once. The table records approximately 730,000 distinct CDR3 sequences, roughly 13% of them present only once. Source: PBMCs from blood, taken 14 days before vaccination. This receptor was obtained from a man over 45 who received an inactivated influenza vaccine. The gene calls are TRBV6-2 or TRBV6-3 and TRBJ1-5; TRBD1 aligns across 7 bases. The DNA of the CDR3 is TGTGCCAGCAGTCACAGGGGAAGGGGTGATCAGCCCCAGCATTTT. It codes for CASSHRGRGDQPQHF.